The sequence of this T cell receptor (beta chain) was determined in a study of T-cell memory formation after mild COVID-19. Findings of the study overall: A second wave expanding day 15 to 37 was CD4+-biased; contracting clones were balanced. Cross-reactive memory appears to have joined, as suggested by some responding clones showing up in pre-infection memory. For contracting clones, CD4+ ones sat mainly in CM and EM, CD8+ in EMRA. Nothing confirmed that second-wave clones peaking on day 37 were specific for SARS-CoV-2.

This clonotype was observed a handful of times. What it binds is unknown. TCRdb re-analysed the 5' RACE reads in MiXCR, keeping a single row per CDR3 protein. The repertoire consists of more than 85,000 distinct CDR3 sequences, with around 10% occurring once and the leading ten covering more than 35%. The germline V gene has CDR1 MGHRA and CDR2 YSYEKL. The length of the CDR3 is 15 residues. J lost 4 bases, V lost 1 base, and 4 bases had no gene match. Sequencing was performed on PBMCs or a T cell subset sorted from them (not recorded which). This TCR came from a man between 18 and 29 years old who had mild COVID-19 (a few samples of this study predate the infection). Cell type and time point are not known. The chain uses TRBV4-1 and TRBJ2-3; 8 nucleotides agree with TRBD2. The CDR3 loop reads CASSQGRGGSDTQYF. The DNA for the CDR3 is TGCGCCAGCAGCCAAGGTCGGGGGGGCTCAGATACGCAGTATTTT.